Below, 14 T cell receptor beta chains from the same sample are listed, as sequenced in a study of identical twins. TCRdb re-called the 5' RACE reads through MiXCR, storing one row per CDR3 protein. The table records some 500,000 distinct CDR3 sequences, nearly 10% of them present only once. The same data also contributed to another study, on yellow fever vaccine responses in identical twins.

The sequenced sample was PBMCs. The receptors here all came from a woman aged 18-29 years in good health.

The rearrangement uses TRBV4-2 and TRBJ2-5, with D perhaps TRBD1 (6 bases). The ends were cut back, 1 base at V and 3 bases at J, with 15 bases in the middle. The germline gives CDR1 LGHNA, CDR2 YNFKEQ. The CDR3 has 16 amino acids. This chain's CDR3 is CASSQGQGQRKETQYF. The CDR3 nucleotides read TGTGCCAGCAGCCAAGGTCAAGGACAGCGAAAAGAGACCCAGTACTTC.

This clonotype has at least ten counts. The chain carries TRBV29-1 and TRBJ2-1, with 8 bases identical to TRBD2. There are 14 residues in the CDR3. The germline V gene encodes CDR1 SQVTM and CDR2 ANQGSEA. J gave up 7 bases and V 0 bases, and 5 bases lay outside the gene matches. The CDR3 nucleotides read TGCAGCGTTGAAGAGCGGGAGGTAGAAAATGAGCAGTTCTTC. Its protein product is CSVEEREVENEQFF.

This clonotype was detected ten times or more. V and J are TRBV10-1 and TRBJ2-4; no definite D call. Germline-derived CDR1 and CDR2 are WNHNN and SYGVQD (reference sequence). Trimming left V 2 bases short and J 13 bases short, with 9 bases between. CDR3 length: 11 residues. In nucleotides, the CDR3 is TGCGCCAGCAGTGAGACGCCCGGGCAGTACTTC. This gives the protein CASSETPGQYF.

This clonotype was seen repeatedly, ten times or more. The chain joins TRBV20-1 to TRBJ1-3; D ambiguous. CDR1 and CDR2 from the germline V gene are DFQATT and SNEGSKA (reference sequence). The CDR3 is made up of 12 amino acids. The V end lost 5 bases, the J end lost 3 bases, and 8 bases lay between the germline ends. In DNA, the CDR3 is TGCAGTGCTCAAACTGGTGGAAACACCATATATTTT. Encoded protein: CSAQTGGNTIYF.

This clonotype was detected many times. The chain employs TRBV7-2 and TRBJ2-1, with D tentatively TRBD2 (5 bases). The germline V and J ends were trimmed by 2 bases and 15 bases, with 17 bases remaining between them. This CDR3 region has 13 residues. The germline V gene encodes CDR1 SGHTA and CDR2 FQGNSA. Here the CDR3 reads CASSLNYPGFAFF. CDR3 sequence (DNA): TGTGCCAGCAGCTTAAATTATCCGGGGTTTGCGTTCTTC.

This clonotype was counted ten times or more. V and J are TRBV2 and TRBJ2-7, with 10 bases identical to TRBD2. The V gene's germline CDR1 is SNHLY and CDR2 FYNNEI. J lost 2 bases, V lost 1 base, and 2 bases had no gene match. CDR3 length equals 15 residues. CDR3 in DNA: TGTGCCAGCAGTGAAGAACTAGCGGGAACCTACGAGCAGTACTTC. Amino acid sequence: CASSEELAGTYEQYF. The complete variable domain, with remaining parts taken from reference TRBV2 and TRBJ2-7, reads EPEVTQTPSHQVTQMGQEVILRCVPISNHLYFYWYRQILGQKVEFLVSFYNNEISEKSEIFDDQFSVERPDGSNFTLKIRSTKLEDSAMYFCASSEELAGTYEQYFGPGTRLTVT.

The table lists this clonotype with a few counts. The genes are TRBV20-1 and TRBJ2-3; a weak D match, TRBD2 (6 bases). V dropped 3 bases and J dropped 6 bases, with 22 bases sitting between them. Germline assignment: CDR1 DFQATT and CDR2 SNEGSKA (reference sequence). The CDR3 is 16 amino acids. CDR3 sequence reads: CSASSPGLSRTDTQYF. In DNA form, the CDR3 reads TGCAGTGCTAGCTCACCGGGACTCAGCAGGACTGATACGCAGTATTTT.

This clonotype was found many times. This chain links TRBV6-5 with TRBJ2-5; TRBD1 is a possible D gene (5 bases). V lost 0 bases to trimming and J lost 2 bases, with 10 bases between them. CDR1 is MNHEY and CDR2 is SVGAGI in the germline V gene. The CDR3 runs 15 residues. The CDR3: CASSYSGHIQETQYF. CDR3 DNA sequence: TGTGCCAGCAGTTACTCGGGGCATATACAAGAGACCCAGTACTTC.

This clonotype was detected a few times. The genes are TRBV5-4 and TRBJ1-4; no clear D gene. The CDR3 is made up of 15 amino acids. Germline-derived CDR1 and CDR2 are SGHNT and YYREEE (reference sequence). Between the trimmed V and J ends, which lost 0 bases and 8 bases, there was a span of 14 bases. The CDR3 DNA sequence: TGTGCCAGCAGCTTGGCCGGAATCCCCGGCGAAAAACTGTTTTTT. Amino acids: CASSLAGIPGEKLFF.

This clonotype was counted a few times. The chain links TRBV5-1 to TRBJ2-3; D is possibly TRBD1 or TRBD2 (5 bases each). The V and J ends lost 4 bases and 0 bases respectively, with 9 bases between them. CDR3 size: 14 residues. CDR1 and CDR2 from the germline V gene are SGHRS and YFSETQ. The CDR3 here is CASSTGTSTDTQYF. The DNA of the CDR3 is TGCGCCAGCAGCACCGGGACCAGCACAGATACGCAGTATTTT.

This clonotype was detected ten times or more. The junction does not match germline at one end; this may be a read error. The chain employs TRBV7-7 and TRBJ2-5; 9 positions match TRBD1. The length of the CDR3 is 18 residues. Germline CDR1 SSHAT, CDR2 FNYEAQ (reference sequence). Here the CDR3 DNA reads TGTGCTAGCAGCTTAAGTCCCGGGACAGGGATGTTAGGGGAGACCCAGTACTTC. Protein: CASSLSPGTGMLGETQYF.

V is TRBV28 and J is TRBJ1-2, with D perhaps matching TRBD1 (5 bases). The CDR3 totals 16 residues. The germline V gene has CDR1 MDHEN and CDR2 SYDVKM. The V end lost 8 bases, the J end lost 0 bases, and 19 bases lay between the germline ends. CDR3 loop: CASGKMDILANYGYTF. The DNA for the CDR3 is TGTGCCAGCGGAAAAATGGACATACTCGCTAACTATGGCTACACCTTC.

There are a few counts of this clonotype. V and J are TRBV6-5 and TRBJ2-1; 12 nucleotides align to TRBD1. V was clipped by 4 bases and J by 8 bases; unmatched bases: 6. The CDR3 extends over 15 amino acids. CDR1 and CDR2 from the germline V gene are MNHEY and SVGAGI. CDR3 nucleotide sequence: TGTGCCAGCAGTTTGGGGACAGGGGGCGTGGATGAGCAGTTCTTC. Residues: CASSLGTGGVDEQFF.

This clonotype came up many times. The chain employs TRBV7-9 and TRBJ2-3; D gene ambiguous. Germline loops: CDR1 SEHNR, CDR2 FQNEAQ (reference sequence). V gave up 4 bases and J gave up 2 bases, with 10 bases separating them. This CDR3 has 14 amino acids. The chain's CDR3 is CASSYRVPTDTQYF. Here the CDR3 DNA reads TGTGCCAGCAGCTATAGAGTTCCCACAGATACGCAGTATTTT.